Listed here are 18 T cell receptor beta chains from one sample, sequenced in a study of shared clonotypes between healthy human individuals. Generated by immunoSEQ multiplex PCR, the TCRdb table keeps only in-frame clones and is missing some. The table shows about half a million clones, with 79% occurring only once. The specimen was PBMCs. The receptors come from a woman aged 40 to 55 in good health. Some clones in this sample may be carry-over from other donors' samples.

This clone was picked up a small number of times. The V gene is TRBV5-1, the J gene TRBJ1-2, with TRBD1 as a possible D gene (5 bases). This CDR3 is 15 amino acids long. Trimming removed 0 bases from V and 6 bases from J, with 15 bases in between. CDR1 SGHRS and CDR2 YFSETQ come from the germline V gene. The CDR3 spells CASSLAGAALNGYTF. The DNA for the CDR3 is TGCGCCAGCAGCTTGGCCGGGGCAGCCTTAAATGGCTACACCTTC.

In regard to this clone: A read error may account for a junction end that differs from germline. The V call is TRBV7-2, the J call TRBJ2-4; D unresolved. In germline, CDR1 is SGHTA, CDR2 FQGNSA. This CDR3 region has 12 residues. CDR3 in amino acids: CASSLEAGTSQF. The CDR3 nucleotides are TGTGCCAGCAGCTTAGAGGCCGGCACCTCACAATTC. The full variable domain, in which reference TRBV7-2 and TRBJ2-4 provide the parts outside the CDR3, is GAGVSQSPSNKVTEKGKDVELRCDPISGHTALYWYRQSLGQGLEFLIYFQGNSAPDKSGLPSDRFSAERTGGSVSTLTIQRTQQEDSAVYLCASSLEAGTSQFGAGTRLSVL.

The chain joins TRBV18 to TRBJ2-3, with D perhaps TRBD2 (6 bases). V was pared by 3 bases and J by 2 bases, with 15 bases between. The CDR3 spans 16 residues. Germline assignment: CDR1 KGHSH and CDR2 LQKENI. The CDR3 loop reads CASSPRERAATDTQYF. The DNA of the CDR3 is TGTGCCAGCTCACCCCGAGAGCGGGCCGCCACAGATACGCAGTATTTT.

The chain is built from TRBV6-6 and TRBJ2-7, with 7 positions matching TRBD1. CDR3 length equals 14 residues. Unmatched junction bases numbered 6, after V lost 5 bases and J lost 2 bases. Germline lookup yields CDR1 MNHNY and CDR2 SVGAGI (reference sequence). The CDR3 region is CASSRDRETYEQYF. In DNA form, the CDR3 reads TGTGCCAGCAGTCGTGACAGGGAGACCTACGAGCAGTACTTC.

The V and J genes are TRBV11-3 and TRBJ2-7; 7 bases agree with TRBD2. The germline CDR1 and CDR2 sequences are SGHNT and YENEEA. The CDR3 loop spans 15 amino acids. J gave up 0 bases and V 5 bases, and 7 bases lay outside the gene matches. CDR3 protein: CASSPNRGSSYEQYF. The DNA of the CDR3 is TGTGCCAGCAGCCCCAACCGCGGGAGCTCCTACGAGCAGTACTTC.

This clone appeared a single time. A far larger clone is off by one base, so a read error is likely. The chain uses TRBV6-5 and TRBJ2-7, with D possibly TRBD2 on 5 matching bases. Germline values: CDR1 MNHEY, CDR2 SVGAGI. This CDR3 comprises 14 residues. The CDR3 is CTSSFGLEGYEQYF. The CDR3 nucleotides read TGTACCAGCAGTTTTGGGCTAGAGGGCTACGAGCAGTACTTC.

This clone showed up just once. The chain recombines TRBV29-1 with TRBJ1-2; the match to TRBD1 covers 7 bases. This CDR3 region has 13 residues. CDR1 is SQVTM, CDR2 ANQGSEA, per germline. J gave up 8 bases and V 3 bases, and 9 bases lay outside the gene matches. CDR3 bases: TGCAGCGTTGACGAGGGGGCGCTTTTGGGCTACACCTTC. This encodes CSVDEGALLGYTF.

This chain uses TRBV6-1 with TRBJ1-1, with 7 bases lining up with TRBD1. V dropped 11 bases and J dropped 5; count of bases not matched to a gene: 14. Per the germline V gene, CDR1 is MNHNS and CDR2 is SASEGT. The CDR3 has 14 amino acids. CDR3 in amino acids: CAGALEQGRTEAFF. The CDR3 nucleotides are TGTGCCGGAGCTTTAGAACAGGGGAGGACTGAAGCTTTCTTT.

This clone has just one count. The V gene is TRBV11-2, the J gene TRBJ2-7; tentatively, D is TRBD2 (6 bases). The CDR3 runs to 14 residues. Trimming cost V 7 bases and J 2 bases, with 15 bases left between them. Germline V gene data show CDR1 as SGHAT and CDR2 as FQNNGV. The CDR3 loop reads CASTPRLGTYEQYF. In DNA form, the CDR3 reads TGTGCCAGCACCCCCCGACTAGGCACCTACGAGCAGTACTTC.

This clone was seen more than once but under ten times. This chain connects TRBV5-5 to TRBJ1-1; no reliable D call. Germline V lookup: CDR1 SGHKS, CDR2 YYEKEE (reference sequence). The CDR3 is 14 residues long. V gave up 0 bases and J gave up 5 bases, with 11 bases separating them. CDR3 nucleotides: TGTGCCAGCAGCTTGGTTCCAGGAGGGACTGAAGCTTTCTTT. Translating gives CASSLVPGGTEAFF.

The genes are TRBV28 and TRBJ1-2; possible D gene TRBD1, 5 bases. CDR3 length: 15 residues. Per germline, CDR1 MDHEN and CDR2 SYDVKM. V was shortened by 2 bases and J by 3 bases, with 13 bases between the two germline ends. CDR3 coding DNA: TGTGCCAGCAGTTTAGCCGTGGGGGGTGACTATGGCTACACCTTC. This translates into CASSLAVGGDYGYTF.

The gene calls are TRBV12-2 and TRBJ2-5. TRBV12-2 constitutes a pseudogene. The CDR3 is made up of 13 amino acids. CDR3 sequence reads: CASPPGTRETQYF. DNA of the CDR3: TGTGCAAGTCCCCCCGGGACGCGGGAGACCCAGTACTTC.

J is TRBJ2-7 and V is TRBV5-8; a possible D gene is TRBD2 (7 bases). This CDR3 has 15 residues. Germline lookup yields CDR1 SGHTS and CDR2 YDEGEE. V was shortened by 4 bases and J by 7 bases, with 21 bases between the two germline ends. The CDR3 nucleotides are TGTGCCAGCAGCCCCCCCGCGGGGGCTCCCTGGGAGCAGTACTTC. Protein: CASSPPAGAPWEQYF. The whole variable domain, remainder taken from reference TRBV5-8 and TRBJ2-7, is EAGVTQSPTHLIKTRGQQATLRCSPISGHTSVYWYQQALGLGLQFLLWYDEGEERNRGNFPPRFSGRQFPNYSSELNVNALELEDSALYLCASSPPAGAPWEQYFGPGTRLTVT.

The chain has TRBV2 and TRBJ2-7; weak D call: TRBD2 (6 bases). CDR1 is SNHLY, CDR2 FYNNEI, per germline. The CDR3 spans 13 residues. V was trimmed by 9 bases and J by 6 bases, leaving 18 bases between them. The DNA of the CDR3 is TGTGCCAGTGTGGGACTCACATCGCGCGAGCAGTACTTC. Translation gives CASVGLTSREQYF.

In nucleotides, the CDR3 is TGTGCCAGCAGCCCTCTAGCGGGTGAGACCCAGTACTTC. It codes for CASSPLAGETQYF. J is TRBJ2-5 and V is TRBV5-5; the match to TRBD2 covers 8 bases. V trimming: 4 bases; J trimming: 5 bases; junction bases outside the gene matches: 4. Germline V gives CDR1 SGHKS, CDR2 YYEKEE (reference sequence). CDR3 length equals 13 residues.

This rearrangement joins TRBV18 to TRBJ1-3; D not resolved. This CDR3 has 16 amino acids. The germline CDR1 and CDR2 sequences are KGHSH and LQKENI. The V gene lost 4 bases and the J gene lost 0 bases, with 13 bases spanning the gap. The CDR3, as DNA: TGTGCCAGCTCACTTCGCTTGACGGACTCTGGAAACACCATATATTTT. It translates to CASSLRLTDSGNTIYF.

The V gene is TRBV2, the J gene TRBJ2-2; D call uncertain. Germline-derived CDR1 and CDR2 are SNHLY and FYNNEI. The CDR3 extends over 14 amino acids. Trimming took 3 bases from V and 4 from J, leaving 9 bases between them. The CDR3 protein is CASSDEKSTGELFF. CDR3 bases: TGTGCCAGCAGTGACGAAAAGAGCACCGGGGAGCTGTTTTTT.

The gene calls are TRBV19 and TRBJ1-4; tentatively, D is TRBD1 (6 bases). Between the trimmed V and J ends, which lost 3 bases and 4 bases, there was a span of 18 bases. CDR1 and CDR2 from the germline V gene are LNHDA and SQIVND (reference sequence). CDR3 size: 17 residues. The CDR3 DNA sequence: TGTGCCAGTAGTATTAATCAGGGGCCCGACTTTAATGAAAAACTGTTTTTT. It specifies CASSINQGPDFNEKLFF.